This is a list of T cell receptor beta chains from one sample in a study of T cell responses to AZD1222 COVID-19 vaccine. Only in-frame clones appear in the TCRdb table, and some are missing; sequencing was by immunoSEQ multiplex PCR. The table has 100,000 to 150,000 clones, roughly 92% seen once. Sequencing was performed on peripheral blood, taken on day 0 of AZD1222 vaccination. These receptors all come from an adult in good health. The CDR3 runs from the conserved cysteine through the conserved F or W.

j_call	v_call	cdr3_aa
TRBJ1-5	TRBV28	CASGGYSNQPQHF
TRBJ1-2	TRBV28	CASSWDRDSIGYTF
TRBJ1-6	TRBV6-5	CNALDSPLHF
TRBJ1-4	TRBV2	CASSESELASIGGKLFF
TRBJ1-6	TRBV7-7	CASSLDRSSPLHF
TRBJ2-5	TRBV3-1/TRBV3-2	CASSQDLASSQLYF
TRBJ1-2	TRBV10-3	CAISEAQGGYGYTF
TRBJ1-2	TRBV6-5	CASTYRREGYTF
TRBJ1-3	TRBV3-1/TRBV3-2	CASSPGTSGNTIYF
TRBJ1-4	TRBV3-1/TRBV3-2	CASSHGTANEKLFF
TRBJ1-3	TRBV9	CASSVRGTAGNTIYF
TRBJ1-3	TRBV28	CASSLGGTGNTIYF
TRBJ2-3	TRBV30	CAWSAGIGQGATDTQYF
TRBJ2-3	TRBV7-9	CASSLGYYVGGDTQYF
TRBJ1-1	TRBV6-1	CASSEAPDTEAFF
TRBJ1-1	TRBV5-5	CASSLLGQGNTEAFF
TRBJ1-2	TRBV7-3	CASSFPGQGLDGYTF
TRBJ1-3	TRBV3-1/TRBV3-2	CASSQDRISGNTIYF
TRBJ2-2	TRBV7-2	CASSWLAGELFF
TRBJ2-1	TRBV11-3	CASSDRVSGEQFF
TRBJ1-1	TRBV19	CASSKLNTEAFF
TRBJ1-4	TRBV18	CASWRPAGGEKLFF
TRBJ1-2	TRBV7-2	CASSPQRSTNYGYTF
TRBJ2-6	TRBV6-5	CASRGTASGANVLTF
TRBJ2-1	TRBV25-1	CATGLAGVGEQFF
TRBJ1-5	TRBV6-5	CASSDVGNQPQHF
TRBJ1-5	TRBV12-3/TRBV12-4	CASTREFNQPQHF
TRBJ1-2	TRBV10-3	CAISEMEDRAF
TRBJ1-2	TRBV5-1	CASSSQGQGAGYGYTF
TRBJ1-2	TRBV10-3	CAISGEDSTNYGYTF
TRBJ1-3	TRBV2	CASSEGRGPLNTIYF
TRBJ2-5	TRBV4-2	CASSQEGGRGGRETQYF
TRBJ2-7	TRBV5-1	CASSLGTSLSYEQYF
TRBJ1-3	TRBV5-6	CASSLFASSGNTIYF
TRBJ1-1	TRBV19	CASETGPNTEAFF
TRBJ1-2	TRBV12-3/TRBV12-4	CASPGPWGGYTF
TRBJ2-3	TRBV5-4	CASSSKYTDTQYF
TRBJ2-1	TRBV7-6	CASSLLTGLGYNEQFF
TRBJ1-2	TRBV5-1	CASSIDPNYGYTF
TRBJ1-2	TRBV5-6	CASSFTGVYNYGYTF
TRBJ1-4	TRBV18	CASSPFSRDNNEKLFF
TRBJ1-3	TRBV28	CASSPTGRDNTIYF
TRBJ2-3	TRBV30	CAWSVLERGSTDTQYF
TRBJ1-2	TRBV3-1/TRBV3-2	CASSRLRDSGYTF
TRBJ1-1	TRBV2	CASREDKLVAFF
TRBJ2-5	TRBV6-5	CASSRTDRETQYF
TRBJ2-2	TRBV3-1/TRBV3-2	CASSQEEGTGELFF
TRBJ1-3	TRBV7-9	CASSHRDRVYTIYF